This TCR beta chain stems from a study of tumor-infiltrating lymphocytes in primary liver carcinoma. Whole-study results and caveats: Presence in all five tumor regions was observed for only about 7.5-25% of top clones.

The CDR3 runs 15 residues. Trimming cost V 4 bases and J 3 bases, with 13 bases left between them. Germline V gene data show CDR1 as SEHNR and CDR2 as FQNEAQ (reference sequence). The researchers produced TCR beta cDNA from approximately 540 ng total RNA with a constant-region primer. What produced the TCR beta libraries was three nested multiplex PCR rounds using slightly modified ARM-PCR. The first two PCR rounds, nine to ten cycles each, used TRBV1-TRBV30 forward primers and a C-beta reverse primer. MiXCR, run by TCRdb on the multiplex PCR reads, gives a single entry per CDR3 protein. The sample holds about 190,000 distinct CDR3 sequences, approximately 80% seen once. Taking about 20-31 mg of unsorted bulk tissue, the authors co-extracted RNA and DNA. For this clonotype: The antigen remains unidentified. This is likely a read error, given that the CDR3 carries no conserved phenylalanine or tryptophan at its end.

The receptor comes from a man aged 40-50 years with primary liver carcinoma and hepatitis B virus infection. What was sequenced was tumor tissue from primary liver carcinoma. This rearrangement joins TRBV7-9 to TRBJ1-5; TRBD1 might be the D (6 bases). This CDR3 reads CASSYSGVTNQPQHY. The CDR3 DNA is TGTGCCAGCAGCTACTCAGGGGTTACCAATCAGCCCCAGCATTAT.